One sample yielded the 18 T cell receptor beta chains listed below, sequenced in a study of cytomegalovirus exposure and HLA in healthy donors. It was with 60 Vbeta and 13 Jbeta primers that the PCR ran. The table came from immunoSEQ multiplex PCR; TCRdb's copy has only in-frame clones and leaves some out. This repertoire includes 150,000 to 250,000 clones. The specimen sequenced was PBMCs. The receptors stem from a boy between 10 and 17 years old in good health and CMV-seronegative.

The chain is built from TRBV4-2 and TRBJ1-1; D gene ambiguous. The CDR3 runs 12 residues. Germline-derived CDR1 and CDR2 are LGHNA and YNFKEQ. The V end was cut by 1 base, the J end by 6 bases, with 6 bases between. The CDR3 DNA follows: TGTGCCAGCAGCCAAGTCTCGGCTGAAGCTTTCTTT. As protein: CASSQVSAEAFF.

V gene TRBV9 combines with J gene TRBJ1-6; 7 positions agree with TRBD1. Looked up from germline, CDR1 is SGDLS and CDR2 is YYNGEE. V shed 3 bases, J shed 6 bases, and the junction held 9 bases outside the gene matches. The CDR3 is 16 residues long. Here the CDR3 reads CASSAYGTDANSPLHF. The CDR3 nucleotides are TGTGCCAGCAGCGCCTACGGGACAGATGCTAATTCACCCCTCCACTTT. Full variable domain (outside the CDR3, taken from reference TRBV9 and TRBJ1-6): DSGVTQTPKHLITATGQRVTLRCSPRSGDLSVYWYQQSLDQGLQFLIQYYNGEERAKGNILERFSAQQFPDLHSELNLSSLELGDSALYFCASSAYGTDANSPLHFGNGTRLTVT.

The chain couples TRBV4-3 to TRBJ2-5, with D possibly TRBD2 on 6 matching bases. The ends were cut back, 3 bases at V and 4 bases at J, with 18 bases in the middle. CDR1 is LGHNA and CDR2 is YSLEER in the germline V gene. The CDR3 runs to 16 residues. For the CDR3, the DNA is TGCGCCAGCAGCCAGGGTAACGGGGGTCCCGCAGAGACCCAGTACTTC. It encodes CASSQGNGGPAETQYF.

The rearrangement links TRBV30 to TRBJ1-3; D not resolved. Germline values: CDR1 GTSNPN, CDR2 SVGIG (reference sequence). This CDR3 spans 13 amino acids. CDR3 protein: CALSRDPGNTIYF. CDR3 in DNA: TGTGCTCTCTCGCGGGATCCTGGAAACACCATATATTTT.

The chain recombines TRBV7-8 with TRBJ2-3; the match to TRBD1 covers 8 bases. V shed 2 bases and J 4 bases; nucleotides not matched to a gene: 2. From germline, CDR1 is SGHVS and CDR2 FQNEAQ. The CDR3 runs 14 residues. The CDR3 sequence is CASSLSGQADTQYF. Written as DNA, the CDR3 is TGTGCCAGCAGCTTATCGGGACAGGCAGATACGCAGTATTTT.

The J gene is TRBJ1-5, the V gene TRBV2, with D possibly being TRBD1 (5 bases). Trimming cost V 8 bases and J 1 base, with 15 bases left between them. This CDR3 region has 15 residues. Germline CDR1 reads SNHLY; CDR2 reads FYNNEI. The CDR3, as DNA: TGTGCCAGCTCGGTCGGGGGTTGGAGCAATCAGCCCCAGCATTTT. Protein sequence: CASSVGGWSNQPQHF.

This rearrangement joins TRBV19 to TRBJ2-7; a possible D gene is TRBD1 (6 bases). Germline V gene sequence: CDR1 LNHDA, CDR2 SQIVND (reference sequence). Trimming left V 5 bases short and J 3 bases short, with 14 bases between. This CDR3 has 14 residues. CDR3 loop: CASSPGTPIYEQYF. CDR3 bases: TGTGCCAGTAGTCCCGGGACACCGATCTACGAGCAGTACTTC.

The chain combines TRBV5-6 with TRBJ1-1, with 10 nucleotides matching TRBD1. CDR1 SGHDT and CDR2 YYEEEE come from the germline V gene. The CDR3 is 12 amino acids. The V and J ends lost 4 bases and 11 bases, in that order; junction bases with no gene match: 5. CDR3: CASSGQGEEAFF. DNA of the CDR3: TGTGCCAGCAGCGGACAGGGGGAGGAGGCTTTCTTT.

The V and J genes are TRBV19 and TRBJ2-7, with a tentative D call TRBD1 (6 bases). The V and J ends lost 3 bases and 5 bases respectively, with 8 bases between them. The CDR3 consists of 12 residues. Germline CDR1 is LNHDA and CDR2 is SQIVND (reference sequence). CDR3 amino acids: CASSITGNEQYF. The CDR3 region has the DNA TGTGCCAGTAGTATCACAGGGAACGAGCAGTACTTC. The variable domain in full, with the rest retrieved from reference TRBV19 and TRBJ2-7, is DGGITQSPKYLFRKEGQNVTLSCEQNLNHDAMYWYRQDPGQGLRLIYYSQIVNDFQKGDIAEGYSVSREKKESFPLTVTSAQKNPTAFYLCASSITGNEQYFGPGTRLTVT.

This chain joins TRBV2 and TRBJ1-5; D gene uncertain. CDR3 size: 14 residues. Trimming shortened V by 6 bases and J by 2 bases, and 11 bases separated the two germline ends. Germline V gene lookup returns CDR1 SNHLY and CDR2 FYNNEI. The CDR3 DNA follows: TGTGCCAGCAGACCATCCAGTGGCAATCAGCCCCAGCATTTT. Residues: CASRPSSGNQPQHF.

The genes are TRBV4-3 and TRBJ2-5, with 9 bases lining up with TRBD1. The tail of the sequence fits TRBJ2-7 better, so the J call may be wrong. Germline CDR1 LGHNA, CDR2 YSLEER. The CDR3 has 16 residues. CDR3 DNA: TGCGCCAGCAGCCAAGTTTTATCGGGACAGGGCTACGAGCAGTACTTC. It specifies CASSQVLSGQGYEQYF.

The V gene is TRBV6-1, the J gene TRBJ2-3; the match to TRBD2 covers 8 bases. This CDR3 is built from 16 residues. Per the germline V gene, CDR1 is MNHNS and CDR2 is SASEGT. After removal of 4 bases from V and 5 bases from J, the junction contained 11 bases not matched to a gene. The DNA of the CDR3 is TGTGCCAGCAGTGTCCGTTCTGCGGGGGGTGGAGATACGCAGTATTTT. Protein: CASSVRSAGGGDTQYF.

The CDR3 region has the DNA TGTGCCAGTACCCGAGGGGGTACTGAAGCTTTCTTT. Protein sequence: CASTRGGTEAFF. V gene TRBV19 combines with J gene TRBJ1-1; tentative D call: TRBD1 (6 bases). V lost 7 bases and J lost 5, with 11 bases in between. The CDR3 runs to 12 residues. The germline V gene encodes CDR1 LNHDA and CDR2 SQIVND (reference sequence).

The chain has TRBV19 and TRBJ1-1; 10 bases agree with TRBD1. After removal of 3 bases from V and 8 bases from J, the junction contained 9 bases not matched to a gene. Germline CDR1 LNHDA, CDR2 SQIVND (reference sequence). The CDR3 length is 15 residues. CDR3: CASSIGGDRGPEAFF. DNA for the CDR3: TGTGCCAGTAGTATTGGGGGGGACAGGGGCCCCGAAGCTTTCTTT.

V usage is TRBV5-6 and J usage is TRBJ1-5; 7 bases are shared with TRBD1. The CDR3 contains 14 residues. The V segment lost 4 bases and the J segment 4 bases; nucleotides outside the gene matches: 5. The germline V gene has CDR1 SGHDT and CDR2 YYEEEE. The CDR3: CASSKGTANQPQHF. The DNA for the CDR3 is TGTGCCAGCAGCAAAGGGACAGCTAATCAGCCCCAGCATTTT.

The chain has TRBV6-5 and TRBJ1-2, with a tentative D call TRBD1 (6 bases). The germline CDR1 and CDR2 sequences are MNHEY and SVGAGI. The CDR3 is made up of 15 amino acids. V lost 6 bases and J 4 bases, leaving 18 bases between the germline ends. In nucleotides, the CDR3 is TGTGCCAGCAGATACAGGGTCGGGGTCGGCTATGGCTACACCTTC. Translated, it gives CASRYRVGVGYGYTF.

This rearrangement joins TRBV4-1 to TRBJ1-2, with a tentative D call TRBD1 (6 bases). Trimming cost V 3 bases and J 7 bases, with 12 bases left between them. The CDR3 contains 13 residues. Germline V CDR1 and CDR2: MGHRA, YSYEKL. CDR3 bases: TGCGCCAGCAGCCAGGACAGTTTTAGTGGCTACACCTTC. Its protein is CASSQDSFSGYTF.

The rearrangement uses TRBV9 and TRBJ2-3; 7 bases are shared with TRBD2. The CDR3 runs to 15 residues. J lost 1 base, V lost 2 bases, and 4 bases had no gene match. Germline V lookup: CDR1 SGDLS, CDR2 YYNGEE. The CDR3 here is CASSVGGVGTDTQYF. CDR3 bases: TGTGCCAGCAGCGTGGGGGGGGTGGGCACAGATACGCAGTATTTT.